These T cell receptor beta chains were read from a single sample in a study of T-cell memory formation after mild COVID-19. TCRdb redid the calling of the 5' RACE reads with MiXCR, one entry per CDR3 protein. The sample has about half a million distinct CDR3 sequences, approximately 18% seen once. Sequenced sample: PBMCs or a T cell subset sorted from them (not recorded which). The receptor set was obtained from an adult woman who had mild COVID-19 (a few samples of this study predate the infection). Cell type and time point are not known. Both conserved end residues are part of each CDR3. D genes are given only for firm matches. Size is omitted from some rows. Given values are once, few, many or a class for expanded clones.

D gene: NA
CDR3 length: 16
clone size: many
J gene: TRBJ2-3
V gene: TRBV7-2
CDR3 DNA: TGTGCCAGCAGCTTAGGCGCGGGTACTAGCACAGATACGCAGTATTTT
CDR3 protein: CASSLGAGTSTDTQYF

D gene: TRBD2
CDR3 length: 14
clone size: NA
J gene: TRBJ2-7
V gene: TRBV12-3/TRBV12-4
CDR3 DNA: TGTGCCAGCAGCGGGGGGGTGGGAATCTACGAGCAGTACTTC
CDR3 protein: CASSGGVGIYEQYF

D gene: NA
CDR3 length: 13
clone size: NA
J gene: TRBJ2-7
V gene: TRBV20-1
CDR3 DNA: TGCAGTGCCTGGGGAACCAGGGGTATCCTACAGTACTTC
CDR3 protein: CSAWGTRGILQYF

D gene: TRBD1
CDR3 length: 16
clone size: few
J gene: TRBJ2-2
V gene: TRBV7-2
CDR3 DNA: TGTGCCAGCAGCTTAGTCGGGACAGCCAACACCGGGGAGCTGTTTTTT
CDR3 protein: CASSLVGTANTGELFF

D gene: NA
CDR3 length: 14
clone size: NA
J gene: TRBJ2-7
V gene: TRBV12-3/TRBV12-4
CDR3 DNA: TGTGCCAGCAGTTTGGGCGCGAATACTAGGGAGCAGTACTTC
CDR3 protein: CASSLGANTREQYF

D gene: NA
CDR3 length: 13
clone size: NA
J gene: TRBJ1-2
V gene: TRBV7-9
CDR3 DNA: TGTGCCAGCAAGGGTTATATCGGCTATGGCTACACCTTC
CDR3 protein: CASKGYIGYGYTF

D gene: NA
CDR3 length: 15
clone size: NA
J gene: TRBJ1-1
V gene: TRBV9
CDR3 DNA: TGTGCCAGCAGCGTAGTTCTCGGCCAGAACACTGAAGCTTTCTTT
CDR3 protein: CASSVVLGQNTEAFF

D gene: TRBD1
CDR3 length: 15
clone size: many
J gene: TRBJ2-5
V gene: TRBV12-3/TRBV12-4
CDR3 DNA: TGTGCCAGCAGTCAGGACAGGGGGTCTGGGGAGACCCAGTACTTC
CDR3 protein: CASSQDRGSGETQYF

D gene: NA
CDR3 length: 14
clone size: NA
J gene: TRBJ2-5
V gene: TRBV7-9
CDR3 DNA: TGTGCCAGCAGCTTAGTGGGCCAGGGTGAGACCCAGTACTTC
CDR3 protein: CASSLVGQGETQYF

D gene: NA
CDR3 length: 14
clone size: few
J gene: TRBJ2-7
V gene: TRBV7-9
CDR3 DNA: TGTGCCAGCAGCCCCCCACAGGGCCCCTACGAGCAGTACTTC
CDR3 protein: CASSPPQGPYEQYF

D gene: TRBD2
CDR3 length: 15
clone size: few
J gene: TRBJ2-7
V gene: TRBV10-3
CDR3 DNA: TGTGCCATCAGTGAGTCTAATAGCGGGACAAACGAGCAGTACTTC
CDR3 protein: CAISESNSGTNEQYF

D gene: TRBD2
CDR3 length: 14
clone size: few
J gene: TRBJ2-7
V gene: TRBV7-2
CDR3 DNA: TGTGCCAGCAGCTTAACTCGGGAGGTCTACGAGCAGTACTTC
CDR3 protein: CASSLTREVYEQYF

D gene: NA
CDR3 length: 15
clone size: NA
J gene: TRBJ2-1
V gene: TRBV6-5
CDR3 DNA: TGTGCCAGCAGTCCCGGGACAATCACCTACAATGAGCAGTTCTTC
CDR3 protein: CASSPGTITYNEQFF

D gene: NA
CDR3 length: 13
clone size: few
J gene: TRBJ2-3
V gene: TRBV9
CDR3 DNA: TGTGCCAGCAGCGCCCTCTCCACAGATACGCAGTATTTT
CDR3 protein: CASSALSTDTQYF

D gene: TRBD1
CDR3 length: 13
clone size: NA
J gene: TRBJ1-2
V gene: TRBV24-1
CDR3 DNA: TGTGCCACCAGTGATTTGCGTTCGCGGGGACAGAACTTC
CDR3 protein: CATSDLRSRGQNF

D gene: NA
CDR3 length: 15
clone size: NA
J gene: TRBJ1-2
V gene: TRBV20-1
CDR3 DNA: TGCAGTGCCCCCGATCGACAGGTGAGGGGCTATGGCTACACCTTC
CDR3 protein: CSAPDRQVRGYGYTF

D gene: TRBD1
CDR3 length: 13
clone size: few
J gene: TRBJ2-1
V gene: TRBV2
CDR3 DNA: TGTGCCAGCGGAGACAGGGGTTACAATGAGCAGTTCTTC
CDR3 protein: CASGDRGYNEQFF

D gene: NA
CDR3 length: 15
clone size: NA
J gene: TRBJ1-5
V gene: TRBV7-8
CDR3 DNA: TGTGCCAGCAGCTCGACGGAGATTAGCAATCAGCACCAGCATTTT
CDR3 protein: CASSSTEISNQHQHF

D gene: NA
CDR3 length: 17
clone size: NA
J gene: TRBJ1-1
V gene: TRBV5-6
CDR3 DNA: TGTGCCAGCAGCTTGGCCCTGTCCCTGGGGCTGCGAACCGAAGCTTTCTTT
CDR3 protein: CASSLALSLGLRTEAFF

D gene: TRBD1
CDR3 length: 15
clone size: few
J gene: TRBJ2-1
V gene: TRBV7-2
CDR3 DNA: TGTGCCAGCAGTCAAGGGGGACAGGGTTACAATGAGCAGTTCTTC
CDR3 protein: CASSQGGQGYNEQFF

D gene: NA
CDR3 length: 13
clone size: few
J gene: TRBJ2-1
V gene: TRBV6-1
CDR3 DNA: TGTGCCAGCAGTGAGGGGAATTACAATGAGCAGTTCTTC
CDR3 protein: CASSEGNYNEQFF

D gene: NA
CDR3 length: 15
clone size: NA
J gene: TRBJ2-6
V gene: TRBV19
CDR3 DNA: TGTGCCAGTAGTACCAAGGAAACGGGGGCCAACGTCCTGACTTTC
CDR3 protein: CASSTKETGANVLTF

D gene: NA
CDR3 length: 15
clone size: few
J gene: TRBJ2-7
V gene: TRBV5-5
CDR3 DNA: TGTGCCAGCAGCGATGGATCAGTCGGACCCTACGAGCAGTACTTC
CDR3 protein: CASSDGSVGPYEQYF

D gene: NA
CDR3 length: 16
clone size: few
J gene: TRBJ2-1
V gene: TRBV6-5
CDR3 DNA: TGTGCCAGCAGTTACTCGACGGGGAGCTCCTACAATGAGCAGTTCTTC
CDR3 protein: CASSYSTGSSYNEQFF

D gene: NA
CDR3 length: 13
clone size: many
J gene: TRBJ2-7
V gene: TRBV12-3/TRBV12-4
CDR3 DNA: TGTGCCAGCAGTTTACAAGGGAAATACGAGCAGTACTTC
CDR3 protein: CASSLQGKYEQYF

D gene: NA
CDR3 length: 16
clone size: NA
J gene: TRBJ2-2
V gene: TRBV5-1
CDR3 DNA: TGCGCCAGCAGCCCAGGGGGGACGGGAGGGCCTGAGGAGCTGTTTTTT
CDR3 protein: CASSPGGTGGPEELFF

D gene: TRBD2
CDR3 length: 17
clone size: NA
J gene: TRBJ2-3
V gene: TRBV10-3
CDR3 DNA: TGTGCCACGGCACCCGGGACTAGCGGGATTGGCACAGATACGCAGTATTTT
CDR3 protein: CATAPGTSGIGTDTQYF

D gene: NA
CDR3 length: 11
clone size: NA
J gene: TRBJ1-2
V gene: TRBV6-5
CDR3 DNA: TGTGCCAGCAGAGCGGGGGCTGGCTACACCTTC
CDR3 protein: CASRAGAGYTF